The TCR beta chain under discussion was sequenced for a study of T-cell reconstitution after alpha-beta-depleted transplantation in children listed by TCRdb under 2016. Regarding the study in general: The study quantitatively tracked T-cell immune reconstitution after TCRalphabeta/CD19-depleted allogeneic hematopoietic cell transplantation in children using TCR repertoire profiling. Overall study results and their limits: In some patients, the high TCRbeta diversity seen at day 60 was put down to recipient T cells and intrathymic progenitors that had survived conditioning. Over the following months the frequencies of hyperexpanded clones went down, and after one year T-cell counts and TCRbeta diversity were mostly credited to newly produced T cells. About two months after transplant, the apparently early recovery of alphabetaT-cell counts reportedly depended on just several hundred clones that had expanded rapidly and came from non-depleted graft cells.

This sample's treatment or condition label indicates: allogeneic hematopoietic cell transplantation with graft depleted of TCRalphabeta T cells and CD19 B cells. Transplant recipients were children who received TCRalphabeta/CD19-depleted allogeneic hematopoietic cell grafts. This clonotype has only a few counts. The clone's antigen remains unknown. No clone much larger than this one lies a single base away; base qualities are absent. The library came from PCR. Sequenced using an Illumina HiSeq 2500. TCR library preparation used molecular barcoding, with unique molecular identifiers applied to normalize quantification of the TCRbeta repertoire. TCRdb took the public reads, trimmed them with fastp at Q25, ran MiXCR for clone calling and kept in-frame beta chains. Entries that share a CDR3 protein sequence are merged under the most common genes and DNA. A total of around 370,000 distinct CDR3 sequences appear in this sample, 16% of them only once. Roughly 40% of the sample goes to the ten largest clones.

V is cut by 1 base and J by 4 bases, and the space between the germline ends is 6 bases. Based on the germline V gene, the CDR1 and CDR2 sequences are SGHAT and FQNNGV. The CDR3 covers 13 residues, taking in both the cysteine and the phenylalanine. The CDR3 DNA has 39 bases and is translated from base 1. The starting material was PBMCs, mostly from graft donor cells, obtained 360 days after TCRalphabeta/CD19-depleted stem cell transplant. The sequence derives from a male patient between 2 and 15 years old who had a stem cell transplant for acute lymphoblastic leukemia, so the T cells may come from the graft donor. Recombination linked TRBV11-2 to TRBJ2-3; no D gene can be assigned with confidence. The CDR3 is CASSLGWADTQYF. The DNA sequence reads TGTGCCAGCAGCTTAGGGTGGGCAGATACGCAGTATTTT.